The entry below describes one TCR beta chain. Antigen specificity is unknown. In the authors' workflow: In the immunoSEQ data, sequences were junction-only and lacked quality scores, so filtering differed. Profiling relied on immunoSEQ multiplex PCR, and the TCRdb table lists in-frame clones only, not all of them. That table furnishes V, J and clone size, whereas the DNA furnished D and trimming. The data show about 2.1 million clones, just under 95% seen once. The entry originates in a study of shared clonotypes between healthy human individuals. Study-level background: CD4 naive and CD4 memory each took three plates per donor, while CD8 naive took two and CD8 memory one.

Naive CD8 isolation took CD45RO-negative cells positively selected for CCR7 and excluded terminally differentiated effector memory CD45RA+ cells. General study points: The study found lower generation probabilities in non-shared clonotypes than in those shared by all four donors. Clonotypes that were shared across a few donors made up 4.5% to 5% of naive CD4 clonotypes.

The germline CDR1 and CDR2 sequences are SEHNR and FQNEAQ (reference sequence). The CDR3 covers 15 residues. V lost 7 bases, J lost 2 bases, and 15 bases lay in between. The chain has TRBV7-9 and TRBJ1-3; no definite D call. This clonotype was obtained from a man aged 18 to 29 in good health. Some clones in this sample may be carry-over from other donors' samples. Sequencing was performed on naive CD8+ T cells from PBMCs. The CDR3 spells CASTPTFQTGNTIYF. The CDR3 bases are TGTGCCAGCACGCCGACCTTTCAAACTGGAAACACCATATATTTT.